The entry below gives a single T cell receptor beta chain sequence along with its context. As yet, its antigen is unknown. This entry comes from a study of OX40 agonist ivuxolimab in advanced cancers. Study overall: Patients received ivuxolimab, an intravenous treatment, every 2 weeks at 0.01 to 10 mg/kg. Those treated in dose escalation had hepatocellular carcinoma, melanoma, renal cell cancer or head and neck cancer.

Sequenced by immunoSEQ multiplex PCR; TCRdb stores in-frame clones only, minus some. The repertoire includes tens of thousands of clones, roughly 80% of them detected once, and around 2% sits in the top ten. General study results and limits: The 0.1-3.0 mg/kg partial responders had among the lowest clonal expansion. Blood T cells, both CD4+ and CD8+, expanded clonally by week 6 at 0.1 to 3.0 mg/kg.

Per the germline V gene, CDR1 is SGHAT and CDR2 is FQNNGV. The CDR3 length is 15 residues. The V and J ends lost 0 bases and 14 bases, in that order; junction bases with no gene match: 13. The input for sequencing was CD4+ or CD8+ T cells sorted from blood, taken in a trial of the OX40 agonist ivuxolimab. The origin of this receptor is an adult with an advanced solid tumor such as melanoma, head and neck, liver or kidney cancer. V usage is TRBV11-2 and J usage is TRBJ2-4, with 7 bases matching TRBD2. DNA for the CDR3: TGTGCCAGCAGCTTAGAGCCTAGCGGAGGCACAAGGGAGTACTTC. Translated: CASSLEPSGGTREYF.